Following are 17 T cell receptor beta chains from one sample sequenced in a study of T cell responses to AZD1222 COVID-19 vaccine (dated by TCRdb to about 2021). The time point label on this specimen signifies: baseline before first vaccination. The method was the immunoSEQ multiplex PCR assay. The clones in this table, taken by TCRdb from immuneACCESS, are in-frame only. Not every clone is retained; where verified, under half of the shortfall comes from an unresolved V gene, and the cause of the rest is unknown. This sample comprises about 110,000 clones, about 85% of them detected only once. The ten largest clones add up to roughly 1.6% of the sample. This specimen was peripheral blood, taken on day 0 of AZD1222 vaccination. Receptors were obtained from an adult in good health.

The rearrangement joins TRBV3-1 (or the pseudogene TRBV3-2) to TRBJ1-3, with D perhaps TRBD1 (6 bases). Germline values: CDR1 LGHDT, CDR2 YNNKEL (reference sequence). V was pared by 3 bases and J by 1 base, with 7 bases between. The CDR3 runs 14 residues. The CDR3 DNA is TGTGCCAGCAGCCACAGGGGATCTGGAAACACCATATATTTT. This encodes CASSHRGSGNTIYF.

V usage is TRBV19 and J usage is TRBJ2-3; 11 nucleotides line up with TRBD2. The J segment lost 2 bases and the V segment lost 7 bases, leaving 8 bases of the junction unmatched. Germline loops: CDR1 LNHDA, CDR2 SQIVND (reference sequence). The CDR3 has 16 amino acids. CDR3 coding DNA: TGTGCCAGTAAGCCCGGGACTAGCGGACCCACAGATACGCAGTATTTT. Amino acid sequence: CASKPGTSGPTDTQYF.

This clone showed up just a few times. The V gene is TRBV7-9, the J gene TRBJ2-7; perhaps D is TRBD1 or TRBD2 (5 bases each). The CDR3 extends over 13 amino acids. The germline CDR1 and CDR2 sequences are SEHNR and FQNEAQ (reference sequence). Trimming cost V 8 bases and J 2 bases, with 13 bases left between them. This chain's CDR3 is CASGGASTYEQYF. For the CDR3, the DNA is TGTGCCAGCGGGGGTGCCTCGACCTACGAGCAGTACTTC.

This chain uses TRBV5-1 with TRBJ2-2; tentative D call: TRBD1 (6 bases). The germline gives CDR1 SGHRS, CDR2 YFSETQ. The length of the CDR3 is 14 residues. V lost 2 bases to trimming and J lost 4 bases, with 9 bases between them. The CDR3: CASSLDRSTGELFF. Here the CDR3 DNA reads TGCGCCAGCAGCTTAGACAGGAGCACCGGGGAGCTGTTTTTT.

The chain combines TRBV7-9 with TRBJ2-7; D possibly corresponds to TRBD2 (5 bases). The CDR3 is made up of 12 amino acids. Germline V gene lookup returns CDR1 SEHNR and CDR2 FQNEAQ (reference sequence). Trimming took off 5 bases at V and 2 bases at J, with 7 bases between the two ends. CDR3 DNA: TGTGCCAGCAGCCACGGGACCTACGAGCAGTACTTC. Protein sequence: CASSHGTYEQYF.

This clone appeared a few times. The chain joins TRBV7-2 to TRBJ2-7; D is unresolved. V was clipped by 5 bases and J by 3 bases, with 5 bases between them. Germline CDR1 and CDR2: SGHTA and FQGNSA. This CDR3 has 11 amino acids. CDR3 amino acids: CASSPGYEQYF. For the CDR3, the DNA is TGTGCCAGCAGCCCCGGCTACGAGCAGTACTTC. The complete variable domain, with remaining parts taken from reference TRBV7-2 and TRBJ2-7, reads GAGVSQSPSNKVTEKGKDVELRCDPISGHTALYWYRQSLGQGLEFLIYFQGNSAPDKSGLPSDRFSAERTGGSVSTLTIQRTQQEDSAVYLCASSPGYEQYFGPGTRLTVT.

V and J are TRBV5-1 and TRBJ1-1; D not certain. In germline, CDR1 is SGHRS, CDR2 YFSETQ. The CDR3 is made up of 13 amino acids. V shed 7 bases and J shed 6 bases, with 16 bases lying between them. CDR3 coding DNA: TGCGCCAGCTCTCAAGAGCATTTCCCTGAAGCTTTCTTT. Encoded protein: CASSQEHFPEAFF. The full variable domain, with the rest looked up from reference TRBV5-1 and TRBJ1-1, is KAGVTQTPRYLIKTRGQQVTLSCSPISGHRSVSWYQQTPGQGLQFLFEYFSETQRNKGNFPGRFSGRQFSNSRSEMNVSTLELGDSALYLCASSQEHFPEAFFGQGTRLTVV.

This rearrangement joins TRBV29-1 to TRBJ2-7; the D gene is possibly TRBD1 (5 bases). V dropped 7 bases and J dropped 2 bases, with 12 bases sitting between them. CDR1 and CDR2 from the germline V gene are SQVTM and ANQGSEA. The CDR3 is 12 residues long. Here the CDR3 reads CSAMDTAYEQYF. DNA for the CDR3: TGCAGCGCCATGGACACAGCCTACGAGCAGTACTTC.

CDR3 in DNA: TGTGCCAGCAGCTCTCTACCGCCCCTGCGCTCCTACAATGAGCAGTTCTTC. Translated: CASSSLPPLRSYNEQFF. This chain connects TRBV13 to TRBJ2-1, with no clear D. Germline assignment: CDR1 PRHDT and CDR2 FYEKMQ (reference sequence). V was shortened by 4 bases and J by 0 bases, with 16 bases between the two germline ends. The CDR3 runs 17 residues.

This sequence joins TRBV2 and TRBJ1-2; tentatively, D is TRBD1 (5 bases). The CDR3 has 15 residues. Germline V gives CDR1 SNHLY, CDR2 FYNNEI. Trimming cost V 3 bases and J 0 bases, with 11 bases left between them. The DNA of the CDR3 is TGTGCCAGCAGTGATGGGGGGTCAACTAACTATGGCTACACCTTC. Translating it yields CASSDGGSTNYGYTF.

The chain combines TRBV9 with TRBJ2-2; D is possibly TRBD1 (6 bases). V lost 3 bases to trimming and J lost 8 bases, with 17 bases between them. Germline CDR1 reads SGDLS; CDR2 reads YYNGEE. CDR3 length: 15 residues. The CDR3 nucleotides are TGTGCCAGCAGCGGTACAGGGTTCAGTAGAGGGGAGCTGTTTTTT. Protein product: CASSGTGFSRGELFF.

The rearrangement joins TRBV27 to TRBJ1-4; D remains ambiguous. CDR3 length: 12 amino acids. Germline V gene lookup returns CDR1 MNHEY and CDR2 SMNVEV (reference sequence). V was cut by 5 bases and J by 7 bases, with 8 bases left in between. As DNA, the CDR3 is TGTGCCAGCAGTCTCTTCGGTGAAAAACTGTTTTTT. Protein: CASSLFGEKLFF. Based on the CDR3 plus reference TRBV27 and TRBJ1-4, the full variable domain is EAQVTQNPRYLITVTGKKLTVTCSQNMNHEYMSWYRQDPGLGLRQIYYSMNVEVTDKGDVPEGYKVSRKEKRNFPLILESPSPNQTSLYFCASSLFGEKLFFGSGTQLSVL.

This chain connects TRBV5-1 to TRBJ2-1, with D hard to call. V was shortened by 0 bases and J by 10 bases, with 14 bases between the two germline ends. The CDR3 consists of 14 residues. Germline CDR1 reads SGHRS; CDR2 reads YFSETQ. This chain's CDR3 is CASSLADLHSEQFF. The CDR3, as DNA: TGCGCCAGCAGCTTGGCCGACCTGCATTCGGAGCAGTTCTTC. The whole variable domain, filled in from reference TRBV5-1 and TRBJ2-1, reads KAGVTQTPRYLIKTRGQQVTLSCSPISGHRSVSWYQQTPGQGLQFLFEYFSETQRNKGNFPGRFSGRQFSNSRSEMNVSTLELGDSALYLCASSLADLHSEQFFGPGTRLTVL.

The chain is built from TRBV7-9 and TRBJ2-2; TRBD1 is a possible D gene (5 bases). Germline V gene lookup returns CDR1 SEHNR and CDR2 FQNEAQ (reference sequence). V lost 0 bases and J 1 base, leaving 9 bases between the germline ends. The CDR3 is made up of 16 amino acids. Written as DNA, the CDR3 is TGTGCCAGCAGCTTAGCGTCCCAGGGGAACACCGGGGAGCTGTTTTTT. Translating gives CASSLASQGNTGELFF.

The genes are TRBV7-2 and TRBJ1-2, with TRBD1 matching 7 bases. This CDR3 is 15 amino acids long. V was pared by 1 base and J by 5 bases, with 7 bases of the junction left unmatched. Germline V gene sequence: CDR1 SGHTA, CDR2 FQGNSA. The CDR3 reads CASSLGKGAQYGYTF. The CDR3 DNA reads TGTGCCAGCAGCTTAGGGAAGGGGGCGCAGTATGGCTACACCTTC.

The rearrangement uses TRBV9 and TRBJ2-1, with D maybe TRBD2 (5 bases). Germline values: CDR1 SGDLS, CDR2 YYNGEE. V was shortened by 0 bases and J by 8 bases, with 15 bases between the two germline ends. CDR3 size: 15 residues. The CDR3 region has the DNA TGTGCCAGCAGCGTAGGGACTGGGAATGGCGATGAGCAGTTCTTC. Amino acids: CASSVGTGNGDEQFF.

Here the CDR3 DNA reads TGTGCCAGCACCGAGGTGGGTCTAAATTCACCCCTCCACTTT. The encoded protein is CASTEVGLNSPLHF. This chain connects TRBV25-1 to TRBJ1-6; no definite D call. Per germline, CDR1 MGHDK and CDR2 SYGVNS. The CDR3 has 14 amino acids. Trimming left V 7 bases short and J 7 bases short, with 14 bases between.